This record looks at one T cell receptor beta chain sequence and its context. This receptor's antigen is unknown. No base quality values were provided; no much bigger clone lies one nucleotide off. The germline V gene sets CDR1 to SGDLS and CDR2 to YYNGEE. V and J are trimmed by 5 bases and 6 bases, and the gene matches miss 5 bases of the junction. The CDR3 spans 14 residues, from the cysteine through the phenylalanine. Only the CDR3 region is kept as DNA, spanning 42 bases read in frame from base 1. This sample was included in a study of blood T cell repertoires in COVID-19 (dated by TCRdb to about 2020). Background for the entire study: Collaborator samples came from the United States, Italy and Spain and covered acute and convalescent phases of COVID-19. The prospective study material was composed of cDNA or gDNA derived from T cells, B-cell-depleted T cells, or PBMCs. The dataset comprised deeply sampled blood TCRbeta repertoires from subjects exposed to, actively infected with, or recovered from COVID-19. The repertoires were released in a freely available public database meant as a resource for research on the immune response to SARS-CoV-2. Samples came from the ongoing ImmuneRACE study (first 160 participants) plus 1,254 subjects from 6 global collaborators. A de-identified subject ID, COVID-19 status, age in years and sex were almost always included in the sample metadata. Where HLA class I and class II types were available, the types were taken from metadata supplied by the sample provider, not from assay-based typing.

TCRbeta CDR3 regions were amplified from genomic DNA using the immunoSEQ Assay, a bias-controlled multiplex PCR. Regarding the original processing steps: Within the assay, amplification of reference gene primers was used to estimate how many nucleated cells each sample contained. To quantify the absolute abundance of each unique TCRbeta CDR3 rearrangement, sequence reads were collapsed and filtered. For each sample, productive Simpson clonality was calculated as the square root of Simpson's diversity index across productive rearrangements. Here the immuneACCESS table is served through TCRdb, limited to in-frame sequences with V and J called. Missing clones are a known gap in these copies; in checked studies unresolved V genes cover under half, and the rest lacks a known reason. Clone size and the V and J calls come from that table; the DNA yielded D and trimming. In this sample the table shows roughly 250,000 clones, approximately 90% of which occur a single time. About 2.3% of the sample is in the top ten clones.

Enrolling through a virtual design, the prospective study's participants ranged in age from about 18 to 89 years and lived across 20 to 25 United States geographic areas. To assign participants to cohorts, the prospective study relied on clinical history that participants themselves reported in a screening survey and a study questionnaire. Mobile phlebotomists in the prospective study collected whole blood, serum and a nasopharyngeal or oropharyngeal swab from every participant. Prospective study participants could optionally give additional blood draws and questionnaires over a roughly 2-month period. Before DNA extraction, blood samples from the prospective study were shipped at room temperature or frozen. Points the paper makes about the study in general: The quantity of clinical and demographic metadata differed by source and by participant and was supplied without curation.

The sample taken for sequencing was PBMCs or T cells enriched from blood (not recorded which). The source is a middle-aged woman with acute COVID-19. Recombination linked TRBV9 to TRBJ1-5; 10 central nucleotides agree with TRBD1. The CDR3 amino acid sequence is: CASSRTGGGQPQHF. In nucleotides, the sequence is TGTGCCAGCAGTCGGACAGGGGGGGGTCAGCCCCAGCATTTT.